The TCR beta chain described here comes from a study of CD8 T cells in Susac syndrome. Random-hexamer reverse transcription was applied to about 0.45 to 1 ug RNA. Each CDR3 protein gets one entry after TCRdb re-called the immunoSEQ multiplex PCR reads with MiXCR. The data hold 120,000 to 150,000 distinct CDR3 sequences, with approximately 96% observed a single time. A note on this clonotype: Germline and junction disagree at one end, which may indicate a read error.

Sequences were obtained from CD4+ T cells from PBMCs. This sequence was found in a human donor with multiple sclerosis.

Written as DNA, the CDR3 is TGTGCTAGCAGCCCCGAGGGCGGGACAGCGCAGTACTTC. This encodes CASSPEGGTAQYF. J is TRBJ2-7 and V is TRBV7-7; D perhaps matches TRBD1 (7 bases). CDR3 length equals 13 residues. The germline V gene has CDR1 SSHAT and CDR2 FNYEAQ (reference sequence).